Reported below is one T cell receptor (beta chain). The sample belongs to a study of monozygotic twins with inflammatory bowel disease. UMIs with a 6-nucleotide sample barcode were added by template switching. Reprocessing the 5' RACE reads, TCRdb reports a single entry for every CDR3 protein and omits DNA. The specimen's table records 200,000 to 250,000 distinct CDR3 sequences. This CDR3 contains 16 residues. Per germline, CDR1 SGHTA and CDR2 FQGNSA. This chain joins TRBV7-2 and TRBJ2-3; the D gene TCRdb calls, TRBD1, cannot be checked with no DNA. Sequences were obtained from blood. This clonotype was sampled from a human donor with ulcerative colitis or Crohn's disease, or a healthy co-twin of an affected twin (not recorded which). The CDR3 loop reads CASSFAPGAGTDTQYF.